The 20 T cell receptor beta chains below come from one sample, sequenced in a study of blood T cells in healthy people across ages. Alongside a J-beta primer mix, a sample-barcoded 5' primer served in a second PCR lasting 7 to 11 cycles. TCRdb used MiXCR to reprocess the 5' RACE reads, holding one entry per CDR3 protein. The sample carries about 940,000 distinct CDR3 sequences, roughly 50% recorded once. The sample was blood. All receptors derive from a young man in good health.

The chain couples TRBV20-1 to TRBJ1-1; TRBD1 matches 9 bases. Germline CDR1 reads DFQATT; CDR2 reads SNEGSKA (reference sequence). V dropped 0 bases and J dropped 3; count of bases not matched to a gene: 5. CDR3 length equals 15 residues. The CDR3 nucleotides are TGCAGTGCTAGAGATCGGACAGGGGTTTACACTGAAGCTTTCTTT. This sequence encodes CSARDRTGVYTEAFF.

This chain joins TRBV7-9 and TRBJ2-1; 7 nucleotides line up with TRBD1. The CDR3 covers 17 residues. Germline V CDR1 and CDR2: SEHNR, FQNEAQ (reference sequence). With V trimmed by 4 bases and J by 1 base, 10 bases remained unmatched. DNA of the CDR3: TGTGCCAGCAGCTCTACTCCCGGGACAGAGTCCTACAATGAGCAGTTCTTC. It encodes CASSSTPGTESYNEQFF.

In this sample, this clonotype turned up a few times. V and J are TRBV6-1 and TRBJ2-5, with D tentatively TRBD1 (6 bases). CDR1 is MNHNS, CDR2 SASEGT, per germline. V gave up 3 bases and J gave up 11 bases, with 16 bases separating them. This CDR3 has 13 residues. CDR3 protein: CASSEGQGFEQYF. In DNA form, the CDR3 reads TGTGCCAGCAGTGAGGGCCAGGGGTTTGAGCAGTACTTC.

A few counts support this clonotype. The gene calls are TRBV7-2 and TRBJ2-3; TRBD2 is a possible D gene (6 bases). V was clipped by 7 bases and J by 0 bases, with 8 bases between them. CDR1 is SGHTA, CDR2 FQGNSA, per germline. The CDR3 contains 13 residues. DNA for the CDR3: TGTGCCAGCAAAAGCGGGAGCACAGATACGCAGTATTTT. The encoded protein is CASKSGSTDTQYF.

This clonotype was observed a few times. This sequence joins TRBV20-1 and TRBJ1-2; possible D gene TRBD1, 5 bases. Germline loops: CDR1 DFQATT, CDR2 SNEGSKA (reference sequence). The V gene lost 5 bases and the J gene lost 2 bases, with 12 bases spanning the gap. The CDR3 covers 13 residues. CDR3 residues: CSARRTKNYGYTF. The DNA for the CDR3 is TGCAGTGCTCGACGGACAAAAAACTATGGCTACACCTTC.

This clonotype was recorded many times. This sequence joins TRBV2 and TRBJ2-3, with TRBD2 identical over 9 bases. The germline CDR1 and CDR2 sequences are SNHLY and FYNNEI. This CDR3 has 13 residues. Germline trimming cut 7 bases from V and 3 bases from J; bases unmatched to any gene: 2. CDR3 in amino acids: CASTSGATDTQYF. CDR3 sequence (DNA): TGTGCCAGCACTAGCGGGGCTACAGATACGCAGTATTTT.

This rearrangement joins TRBV7-2 to TRBJ2-1; D ambiguous. Trimming shortened V by 3 bases and J by 15 bases, and 21 bases separated the two germline ends. Germline CDR1 reads SGHTA; CDR2 reads FQGNSA. This CDR3 contains 14 residues. CDR3 coding DNA: TGTGCCAGCAGCTTGGGATTAGACGGCTCCCGTCGGTTCTTC. It specifies CASSLGLDGSRRFF.

CDR3 DNA: TGCAGTGCTAGACGGGCTAGAGACACCGGGGAGCTGTTTTTT. Translated: CSARRARDTGELFF. The chain links TRBV20-1 to TRBJ2-2; D unresolved. The CDR3 loop spans 14 amino acids. Deletions cut 2 bases from V and 3 bases from J, with 10 bases between. CDR1 and CDR2 from the germline V gene are DFQATT and SNEGSKA (reference sequence).

This clonotype was detected ten times or more. The rearrangement links TRBV27 to TRBJ2-1, with 9 bases that match TRBD1. CDR3 length equals 15 residues. CDR1 and CDR2 (germline): MNHEY, SMNVEV (reference sequence). V dropped 6 bases and J dropped 6; count of bases not matched to a gene: 9. The CDR3 sequence is CASSIPGQGRNEQFF. CDR3 coding DNA: TGTGCCAGCAGCATCCCGGGACAGGGACGCAATGAGCAGTTCTTC.

This clonotype was seen at least ten times. This sequence joins TRBV4-3 and TRBJ2-1; possibly TRBD1 for D (6 bases). CDR1 and CDR2 (germline): LGHNA, YSLEER. The CDR3 contains 15 residues. Trimming stripped 0 bases from V and 7 bases from J, with 13 bases between. The DNA for the CDR3 is TGCGCCAGCAGCCAAGAGGGGGCCGTCTGGAATGAGCAGTTCTTC. It yields the protein CASSQEGAVWNEQFF.

Turning to this clonotype: The junction departs from germline at one end; a sequencing error may be responsible. The chain recombines TRBV7-7 with TRBJ2-5; D may be TRBD1 (7 bases). The CDR3 contains 15 residues. Germline CDR1 SSHAT, CDR2 FNYEAQ (reference sequence). The DNA for the CDR3 is TGTGCTAGCAGCTTAAACTCCCAGGGGGGAGAGACCCAGTACTTC. It is translated as CASSLNSQGGETQYF.

In this sample, this clonotype turned up a few times. This chain links TRBV4-2 with TRBJ2-1; 8 bases align to TRBD2. Germline CDR1 LGHNA, CDR2 YNFKEQ. The CDR3 has 19 residues. V lost 0 bases to trimming and J lost 4 bases; unmatched junction nucleotides: 14. For the CDR3, the DNA is TGTGCCAGCAGCCAAGACGGGGGCCGACGGGGGGGATTGTACAATGAGCAGTTCTTC. This codes for CASSQDGGRRGGLYNEQFF.

V and J are TRBV29-1 and TRBJ2-4; TRBD1 or TRBD2 may be the D gene (5 bases each). The germline V and J ends were trimmed by 2 bases and 2 bases, with 7 bases remaining between them. CDR3 length: 13 amino acids. Per the germline V gene, CDR1 is SQVTM and CDR2 is ANQGSEA. Here the CDR3 DNA reads TGCAGCGTTGAATGGGGGACCAAAAACATTCAGTACTTC. Translation gives CSVEWGTKNIQYF.

The J gene is TRBJ2-5, the V gene TRBV9, with D perhaps TRBD1 (6 bases). Deletions cut 3 bases from V and 2 bases from J, with 14 bases between. This CDR3 spans 15 amino acids. Germline CDR1 is SGDLS and CDR2 is YYNGEE. CDR3 DNA sequence: TGTGCCAGCAGCGCCCCGGGACACCTACAAGAGACCCAGTACTTC. It specifies CASSAPGHLQETQYF.

This clonotype was observed a handful of times. This chain uses TRBV27 with TRBJ2-3, with D unresolved. Germline V gene sequence: CDR1 MNHEY, CDR2 SMNVEV (reference sequence). The CDR3 runs 14 residues. With 2 bases removed from V and 2 bases from J, the gap between germline ends came to 8 bases. The CDR3 DNA is TGTGCCAGCAGTTTAAACCTCCCCACAGATACGCAGTATTTT. It specifies CASSLNLPTDTQYF.

The V and J genes are TRBV12-3 or TRBV12-4 and TRBJ1-4, with 7 positions matching TRBD1. This CDR3 has 15 residues. With 4 bases clipped from V and 1 base from J, the junction kept 3 bases outside the gene matches. CDR3 in DNA: TGTGCCAGCAGTTCTTACAGGGGAACTAATGAAAAACTGTTTTTT. Its protein product is CASSSYRGTNEKLFF.

In its sample, this clonotype was seen once. The chain combines TRBV5-1 with TRBJ2-7; D is undetermined. V was clipped by 0 bases and J by 3 bases, with 13 bases between them. Per germline, CDR1 SGHRS and CDR2 YFSETQ. The CDR3 length is 15 residues. The DNA for the CDR3 is TGCGCCAGCAGCTTGGTGGCAGAGGCGAACTACGAGCAGTACTTC. Protein: CASSLVAEANYEQYF.

This rearrangement joins TRBV7-9 to TRBJ2-1; the match to TRBD2 covers 7 bases. The V gene end was trimmed by 6 bases and the J gene end by 5 bases; junction bases not matched to a gene: 10. Germline CDR1 and CDR2: SEHNR and FQNEAQ (reference sequence). The CDR3 contains 15 residues. The CDR3 spells CASRRAGRGHNEQFF. CDR3 nucleotides: TGTGCCAGCAGGAGAGCGGGGAGGGGTCACAATGAGCAGTTCTTC.

CDR3 nucleotide sequence: TGTGCCAGCAGCGCCGAGGTCCGGGGCGGGGAGCTGTTTTTT. As protein: CASSAEVRGGELFF. V gene TRBV9 combines with J gene TRBJ2-2; D may be TRBD2 (5 bases). V was clipped by 3 bases and J by 7 bases, with 13 bases between them. The germline V gene has CDR1 SGDLS and CDR2 YYNGEE. The CDR3 consists of 14 residues.

The genes are TRBV4-2 and TRBJ2-5; 7 bases are shared with TRBD1. The germline V gene encodes CDR1 LGHNA and CDR2 YNFKEQ. The CDR3 loop spans 15 amino acids. The V gene end was trimmed by 1 base and the J gene end by 11 bases; junction bases not matched to a gene: 13. DNA for the CDR3: TGTGCCAGCAGCCAAGGCCAAGGGGGCTTAGGGGAGCAGTACTTC. Translating gives CASSQGQGGLGEQYF.